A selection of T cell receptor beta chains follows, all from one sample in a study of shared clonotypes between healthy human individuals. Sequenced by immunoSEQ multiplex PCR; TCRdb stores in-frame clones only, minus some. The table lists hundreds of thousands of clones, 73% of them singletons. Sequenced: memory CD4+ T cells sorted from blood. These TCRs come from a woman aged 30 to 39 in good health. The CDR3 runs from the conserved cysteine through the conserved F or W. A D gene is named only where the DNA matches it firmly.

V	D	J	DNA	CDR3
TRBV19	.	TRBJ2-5	TGTGCCAGTAGTATAGATCGAGGGCACGAGACCCAGTACTTC	CASSIDRGHETQYF
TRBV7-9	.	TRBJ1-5	TGTGCCAGCAGCCGCAGTGGGGGCAATCAGCCCCAGCATTTT	CASSRSGGNQPQHF
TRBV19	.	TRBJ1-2	TGTGCTTCAAGGCGGGGGTATGATGGCTACACCTTC	CASRRGYDGYTF
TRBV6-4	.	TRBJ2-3	TGTGCCAGCAGATTAAGCCCCGGGGCCCCGGATACGCAGTATTTT	CASRLSPGAPDTQYF
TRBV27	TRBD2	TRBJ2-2	TGTGCCAGCATAGCGGGAGGGCTTGTCGGGGAGCTGTTTTTT	CASIAGGLVGELFF
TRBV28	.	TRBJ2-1	TGTGCCAGCAGCTCCGCGGGAAGCTCCTACAATGAGCAGTTCTTC	CASSSAGSSYNEQFF
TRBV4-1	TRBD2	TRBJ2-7	TGCGCCAGCAGCCTACGGACTAGCGGGACCTCCTACGAGCAGTACTTC	CASSLRTSGTSYEQYF
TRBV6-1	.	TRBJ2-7	TGTGCCAGCAGTGAAGATGGATCCCGGGAGCAGTACTTC	CASSEDGSREQYF
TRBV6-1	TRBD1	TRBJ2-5	TGTGCCAGCAGCGGACAGGGAGAAGAGACCCAGTACTTC	CASSGQGEETQYF
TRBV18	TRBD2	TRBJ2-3	TGTGCCAGCTCACCGCTAGCGGAACTAAGCACAGATACGCAGTATTTT	CASSPLAELSTDTQYF
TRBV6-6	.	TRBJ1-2	TGTGCCAGCAGTCGACAGTCTCCTAACTATGGCTACACCTTC	CASSRQSPNYGYTF
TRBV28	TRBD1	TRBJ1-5	TGTGCCAGCAGTTCAACCGGGACAGGGACTGTGAATCAGCCCCAGCATTTT	CASSSTGTGTVNQPQHF